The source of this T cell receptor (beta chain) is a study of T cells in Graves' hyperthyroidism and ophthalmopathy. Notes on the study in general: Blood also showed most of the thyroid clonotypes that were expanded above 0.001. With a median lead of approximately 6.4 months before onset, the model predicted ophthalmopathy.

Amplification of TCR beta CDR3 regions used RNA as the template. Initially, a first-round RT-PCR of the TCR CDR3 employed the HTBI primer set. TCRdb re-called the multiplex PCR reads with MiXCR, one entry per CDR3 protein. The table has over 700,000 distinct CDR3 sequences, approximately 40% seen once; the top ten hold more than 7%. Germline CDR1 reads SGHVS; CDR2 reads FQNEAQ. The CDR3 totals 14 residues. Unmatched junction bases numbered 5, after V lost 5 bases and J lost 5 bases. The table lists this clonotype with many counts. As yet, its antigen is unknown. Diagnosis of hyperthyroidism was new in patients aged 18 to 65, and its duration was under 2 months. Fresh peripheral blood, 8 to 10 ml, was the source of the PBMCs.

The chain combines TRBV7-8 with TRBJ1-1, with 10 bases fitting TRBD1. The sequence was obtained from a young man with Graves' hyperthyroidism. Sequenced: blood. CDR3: CASSTRTGGTEAFF. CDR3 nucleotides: TGTGCCAGCAGCACGCGGACAGGGGGGACTGAAGCTTTCTTT.